These 31 T cell receptor beta chains were all obtained from the same sample, sequenced in a study of blood T cells in healthy people across ages. Next came a second PCR, run for about 7 to 12 cycles, which used a sample-barcoded 5' primer along with a J-beta primer mix. TCRdb called the 5' RACE reads again in MiXCR, with one record for every CDR3 protein. The sample has around 780,000 distinct CDR3 sequences, around 24% seen once; the top ten hold 2.5% to 3.5%. These same data were also listed under a study on T cells of mothers and their children.

Material: blood. These receptors were obtained from a boy between 5 and 17 years old in good health.

The gene calls are TRBV15 and TRBJ2-1; tentatively, D is TRBD2 (6 bases). The V gene's germline CDR1 is LNHNV and CDR2 YYDKDF (reference sequence). Trimming removed 1 base from V and 6 bases from J, with 7 bases in between. This CDR3 has 13 residues. CDR3 bases: TGTGCCACCAGCAGAGCTAGCGTCAATGAGCAGTTCTTC. This sequence encodes CATSRASVNEQFF.

The chain employs TRBV12-3 or TRBV12-4 and TRBJ2-5, with TRBD1 as a possible D gene (6 bases). The V and J ends lost 8 bases and 9 bases respectively, with 19 bases between them. The CDR3 has 13 amino acids. The CDR3 is CASSTGFHEAQYF. CDR3 sequence (DNA): TGTGCCAGCTCGACAGGTTTCCACGAGGCCCAGTACTTC.

The V call is TRBV7-6, the J call TRBJ2-6; possible D gene TRBD1, 5 bases. V was cut by 3 bases and J by 0 bases, with 15 bases left in between. The CDR3 runs to 18 residues. Germline CDR1 and CDR2: SGHVS and FNYEAQ. Written as DNA, the CDR3 is TGTGCCAGCAGCTTTGAAACAGGTTTTCTCTCTGGGGCCAACGTCCTGACTTTC. The encoded protein is CASSFETGFLSGANVLTF.

The rearrangement joins TRBV4-1 to TRBJ2-1; D is perhaps TRBD2 (5 bases). V was cut by 4 bases and J by 5 bases, with 12 bases left in between. CDR1 and CDR2 from the germline V gene are MGHRA and YSYEKL. The CDR3 contains 14 residues. The CDR3 reads CASSLRTSNNEQFF. Here the CDR3 DNA reads TGCGCCAGCAGCCTCCGGACTTCCAACAATGAGCAGTTCTTC.

This chain joins TRBV28 and TRBJ2-1; 13 positions match TRBD2. Looked up from germline, CDR1 is MDHEN and CDR2 is SYDVKM. The CDR3 runs 19 residues. V gave up 6 bases and J gave up 0 bases; unmatched junction bases: 11. The CDR3 spells CASSNLLAGGLISYNEQFF. The CDR3 bases are TGTGCCAGCAGCAATCTACTAGCGGGAGGGTTAATCTCCTACAATGAGCAGTTCTTC.

The sample holds a few counts of this clonotype. This chain joins TRBV30 and TRBJ2-7; D perhaps matches TRBD2 (5 bases). The ends were cut back, 4 bases at V and 6 bases at J, with 16 bases in the middle. From germline, CDR1 is GTSNPN and CDR2 SVGIG (reference sequence). This CDR3 region has 13 residues. Here the CDR3 reads CAWKRPGLGEQYF. The DNA of the CDR3 is TGTGCCTGGAAGCGGCCGGGTTTGGGCGAGCAGTACTTC.

The table lists this clonotype with a few counts. This sequence joins TRBV11-2 and TRBJ2-7; D call uncertain. The CDR3 covers 14 residues. The V gene's germline CDR1 is SGHAT and CDR2 FQNNGV. V lost 6 bases, J lost 5 bases, and 17 bases lay in between. For the CDR3, the DNA is TGTGCCAGCAGAAAAAGTGGATATGCCCACGAGCAGTACTTC. Translated: CASRKSGYAHEQYF.

The V gene is TRBV4-3, the J gene TRBJ2-6; D is tentatively TRBD1 or TRBD2 (5 bases each). The CDR3 extends over 17 amino acids. The V end was cut by 6 bases, the J end by 0 bases, with 15 bases between. From germline, CDR1 is LGHNA and CDR2 YSLEER. In nucleotides, the CDR3 is TGCGCCAGCAGAGGGGAGACAGAAGGCTCTGGGGCCAACGTCCTGACTTTC. Its translation is CASRGETEGSGANVLTF.

This sequence joins TRBV11-2 and TRBJ1-2, with 8 nucleotides matching TRBD1. This CDR3 comprises 16 residues. The V segment lost 1 base and the J segment 2 bases; nucleotides outside the gene matches: 6. In germline, CDR1 is SGHAT, CDR2 FQNNGV. CDR3 sequence (DNA): TGTGCCAGCAGCTTAGTCCTCCAGGGGGCGAACTATGGCTACACCTTC. This gives the protein CASSLVLQGANYGYTF.

Only a few counts were recorded for this clonotype. CDR3 amino acids: CASVLPLPGRQETQYF. The CDR3 DNA reads TGTGCTAGTGTCTTGCCCCTCCCGGGACGGCAAGAGACCCAGTACTTC. The rearrangement joins TRBV12-5 to TRBJ2-5; D tentatively fits TRBD1 or TRBD2 (5 bases each). CDR1 and CDR2 from the germline V gene are LGHNT and FRNRAP. The CDR3 is made up of 16 amino acids. With 7 bases removed from V and 2 bases from J, the gap between germline ends came to 20 bases.

The genes are TRBV6-5 and TRBJ1-3, with a weak D call TRBD1 (5 bases). Germline assignment: CDR1 MNHEY and CDR2 SVGAGI. The CDR3 runs to 11 residues. Trimming took off 6 bases at V and 10 bases at J, with 10 bases between the two ends. DNA of the CDR3: TGTGCCAGCAGCCCCGGGACTACCATATATTTT. Protein product: CASSPGTTIYF.

The chain recombines TRBV18 with TRBJ2-5; D may be TRBD2 (6 bases). The J call is in doubt because the DNA end fits TRBJ2-7 better. CDR1 is KGHSH, CDR2 LQKENI, per germline. This CDR3 spans 14 amino acids. The CDR3 spells CASSGGRALNEQYF. Here the CDR3 DNA reads TGTGCCAGCTCCGGGGGTAGGGCTCTTAACGAGCAGTACTTC.

This clonotype appeared a few times. V gene TRBV20-1 combines with J gene TRBJ2-1, with a weak D call TRBD2 (5 bases). V dropped 5 bases and J dropped 0 bases, with 11 bases sitting between them. The CDR3 covers 14 residues. Germline-derived CDR1 and CDR2 are DFQATT and SNEGSKA (reference sequence). In DNA, the CDR3 is TGCAGTGCTTTCGGGGAAACCTCCTACAATGAGCAGTTCTTC. It is translated as CSAFGETSYNEQFF.

The CDR3 loop is CASSSTGGAGAWEKLFF. The CDR3 bases are TGTGCCAGCAGCTCCACAGGGGGCGCGGGGGCTTGGGAAAAACTGTTTTTT. The chain carries TRBV7-9 and TRBJ1-4, with TRBD1 identical over 9 bases. V lost 4 bases, J lost 8 bases, and 14 bases stayed unmatched. The CDR3 has 17 amino acids. CDR1 and CDR2 (germline): SEHNR, FQNEAQ (reference sequence).

The rearrangement links TRBV12-3 or TRBV12-4 to TRBJ1-6; 7 bases match TRBD1. V gave up 7 bases and J gave up 0 bases; unmatched junction bases: 12. The CDR3 covers 18 residues. The CDR3 protein is CASTLAAGGSSYNSPLHF. The CDR3 DNA sequence: TGTGCCAGCACCCTCGCCGCAGGGGGGAGCTCCTATAATTCACCCCTCCACTTT.

This clonotype was counted only a few times. One end of the junction fails to match germline, which may point to a read error. The rearrangement links TRBV6-5 to TRBJ2-5; possibly TRBD1 or TRBD2 for D (5 bases each). CDR1 is MNHEY and CDR2 is SVGAGI in the germline V gene. This CDR3 has 14 amino acids. The CDR3 DNA sequence: TGTGCCAGCAGTCACTCGGGGCAGGGAGAGACCCAGTACTTC. Translating gives CASSHSGQGETQYF.

The sample holds a few counts of this clonotype. The chain uses TRBV5-1 and TRBJ2-1; TRBD2 agrees at 12 bases. Germline assignment: CDR1 SGHRS and CDR2 YFSETQ. The CDR3 consists of 15 residues. V dropped 2 bases and J dropped 5; count of bases not matched to a gene: 2. In DNA form, the CDR3 reads TGCGCCAGCAGCTTTGGGACTAGCGGGCACAATGAGCAGTTCTTC. Residues: CASSFGTSGHNEQFF. The full variable domain, its missing parts supplied by reference TRBV5-1 and TRBJ2-1, is KAGVTQTPRYLIKTRGQQVTLSCSPISGHRSVSWYQQTPGQGLQFLFEYFSETQRNKGNFPGRFSGRQFSNSRSEMNVSTLELGDSALYLCASSFGTSGHNEQFFGPGTRLTVL.

The chain combines TRBV10-1 with TRBJ2-5; TRBD1 aligns across 7 bases. V dropped 3 bases and J dropped 11; count of bases not matched to a gene: 15. The germline CDR1 and CDR2 sequences are WNHNN and SYGVQD (reference sequence). CDR3 length: 15 amino acids. The CDR3 loop is CASSEGDRGVYVQYF. The CDR3 nucleotides read TGCGCCAGCAGTGAAGGGGACAGAGGGGTCTACGTGCAGTACTTC.

The V gene is TRBV6-1, the J gene TRBJ2-7, with 7 bases matching TRBD2. The end of the DNA fits TRBJ2-1 better, so the J call may be wrong. Germline V CDR1 and CDR2: MNHNS, SASEGT. This CDR3 has 17 residues. CDR3 DNA sequence: TGTGCCAGCAGGGGGAGCCCATCGGGGGGACTTTTCAATGAGCAGTTCTTC. Translation gives CASRGSPSGGLFNEQFF.

The sample holds a few counts of this clonotype. This chain uses TRBV27 with TRBJ2-7, with D perhaps given as TRBD1 or TRBD2 (6 bases each). Germline V gene data show CDR1 as MNHEY and CDR2 as SMNVEV (reference sequence). Trimming stripped 4 bases from V and 2 bases from J, with 15 bases between. The CDR3 sequence is 15 residues long. CDR3 amino acids: CASSYGGGQTYEQYF. In DNA, the CDR3 is TGTGCCAGCAGTTACGGGGGCGGTCAAACCTACGAGCAGTACTTC.

This clonotype was observed a few times. The V call is TRBV2, the J call TRBJ1-1; D remains ambiguous. CDR1 is SNHLY and CDR2 is FYNNEI in the germline V gene. The CDR3 is 12 amino acids. V lost 4 bases and J 12 bases, leaving 15 bases between the germline ends. The CDR3, as DNA: TGTGCCAGCAGTGTAGGTCCCCTCCGACCTTTCTTT. Residues: CASSVGPLRPFF.

In this sample, this clonotype turned up a few times. The chain carries TRBV7-9 and TRBJ2-1; 8 positions match TRBD2. The closer fit of TRBJ2-5 to the DNA end suggests the J call may be wrong. CDR3 length: 14 amino acids. Germline V gene sequence: CDR1 SEHNR, CDR2 FQNEAQ (reference sequence). The CDR3 DNA reads TGTGCCAGCAGCTCCGCTCGGGGGGGAGAGACCCAGTACTTC. It encodes CASSSARGGETQYF.

The chain recombines TRBV18 with TRBJ2-2; weak D call: TRBD2 (6 bases). Germline-derived CDR1 and CDR2 are KGHSH and LQKENI. V gave up 2 bases and J gave up 3 bases, with 13 bases separating them. The CDR3 consists of 16 residues. CDR3 residues: CASSPAAGPYTGELFF. For the CDR3, the DNA is TGTGCCAGCTCACCAGCTGCGGGACCGTACACCGGGGAGCTGTTTTTT. The complete variable domain, with remaining parts taken from reference TRBV18 and TRBJ2-2, reads NAGVMQNPRHLVRRRGQEARLRCSPMKGHSHVYWYRQLPEEGLKFMVYLQKENIIDESGMPKERFSAEFPKEGPSILRIQQVVRGDSAAYFCASSPAAGPYTGELFFGEGSRLTVL.

This clonotype showed up just a few times. This chain uses TRBV20-1 with TRBJ2-3; D unresolved. V was shortened by 0 bases and J by 3 bases, with 10 bases between the two germline ends. Per the germline V gene, CDR1 is DFQATT and CDR2 is SNEGSKA (reference sequence). This CDR3 comprises 14 residues. The CDR3 sequence is CSAREFKATDTQYF. DNA for the CDR3: TGCAGTGCTAGAGAGTTTAAAGCGACAGATACGCAGTATTTT.

V and J are TRBV7-9 and TRBJ2-6, with D maybe TRBD1 (6 bases). Trimming shortened V by 4 bases and J by 0 bases, and 13 bases separated the two germline ends. Germline V gene data show CDR1 as SEHNR and CDR2 as FQNEAQ (reference sequence). The length of the CDR3 is 17 residues. The CDR3 sequence: CASSYPGHLSGANVLTF. For the CDR3, the DNA is TGTGCCAGCAGCTACCCGGGACACCTCTCTGGGGCCAACGTCCTGACTTTC.

This clonotype was observed a few times. The chain uses TRBV27 and TRBJ1-1; unclear D gene. Germline V gives CDR1 MNHEY, CDR2 SMNVEV (reference sequence). The CDR3 runs 15 residues. Trimming stripped 7 bases from V and 2 bases from J, with 17 bases between. Written as DNA, the CDR3 is TGTGCCAGCATCAGTTTTTACCGGGGTAACACTGAAGCTTTCTTT. It specifies CASISFYRGNTEAFF.

The table lists this clonotype with many counts. The chain combines TRBV28 with TRBJ2-7; perhaps TRBD1 as D (6 bases). The V gene's germline CDR1 is MDHEN and CDR2 SYDVKM. V dropped 1 base and J dropped 0 bases, with 19 bases sitting between them. This CDR3 contains 18 residues. The DNA of the CDR3 is TGTGCCAGCAGTTTATATTTAACCCGGGACACCGACTCCTACGAGCAGTACTTC. Translated, it gives CASSLYLTRDTDSYEQYF.

The genes are TRBV6-6 and TRBJ2-2; 8 nucleotides line up with TRBD2. The CDR3 has 15 residues. The ends lost 7 bases at V and 1 base at J; junction bases unmatched: 5. Germline V gives CDR1 MNHNY, CDR2 SVGAGI (reference sequence). This chain's CDR3 is CASISGRENTGELFF. CDR3 nucleotides: TGTGCCAGCATCTCCGGGAGGGAGAACACCGGGGAGCTGTTTTTT.

The V gene is TRBV9, the J gene TRBJ2-5; 10 bases match TRBD2. The length of the CDR3 is 16 residues. V was clipped by 1 base and J by 2 bases; unmatched bases: 5. Germline CDR1 reads SGDLS; CDR2 reads YYNGEE. CDR3 coding DNA: TGTGCCAGCAGCGTAAACCCTAGCGGGGGTCAAGAGACCCAGTACTTC. Translating it yields CASSVNPSGGQETQYF. Complete variable domain (other parts from reference TRBV9 and TRBJ2-5): DSGVTQTPKHLITATGQRVTLRCSPRSGDLSVYWYQQSLDQGLQFLIQYYNGEERAKGNILERFSAQQFPDLHSELNLSSLELGDSALYFCASSVNPSGGQETQYFGPGTRLLVL.

The chain combines TRBV27 with TRBJ1-5; 9 positions agree with TRBD1. The CDR3 spans 18 residues. Germline V gene data show CDR1 as MNHEY and CDR2 as SMNVEV (reference sequence). The trim removed 5 bases at V and 1 base at J, leaving 12 bases unmatched. CDR3 nucleotides: TGTGCCAGCAGTCCCGCCTCGACAGGGGGTCTCAGCAATCAGCCCCAGCATTTT. This translates into CASSPASTGGLSNQPQHF.

This clonotype came up a few times. The CDR3: CASSDVGKHISGNTIYF. The CDR3 DNA reads TGTGCCAGCAGTGACGTTGGTAAACACATCTCTGGAAACACCATATATTTT. The V gene is TRBV28, the J gene TRBJ1-3; D is undetermined. This CDR3 region has 17 residues. Germline V gives CDR1 MDHEN, CDR2 SYDVKM. V lost 5 bases, J lost 0 bases, and 17 bases lay in between.